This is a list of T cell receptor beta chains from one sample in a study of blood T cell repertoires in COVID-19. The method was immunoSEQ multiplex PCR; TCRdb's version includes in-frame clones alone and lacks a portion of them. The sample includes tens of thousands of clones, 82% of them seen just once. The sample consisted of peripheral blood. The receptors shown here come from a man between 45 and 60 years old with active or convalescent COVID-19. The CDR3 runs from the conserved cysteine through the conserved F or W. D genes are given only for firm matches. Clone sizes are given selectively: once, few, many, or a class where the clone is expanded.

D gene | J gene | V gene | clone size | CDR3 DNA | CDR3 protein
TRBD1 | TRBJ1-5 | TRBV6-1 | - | TGTGCCAGCAGTGAAAGGGGGGCAGGGGGGCAGCCCCAGCATTTT | CASSERGAGGQPQHF
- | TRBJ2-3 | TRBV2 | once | TGTGCCAGCAGTGGGGGTGAGGGCGCAGATACGCAGTATTTT | CASSGGEGADTQYF
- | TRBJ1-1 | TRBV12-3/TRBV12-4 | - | TGTGCCAGCAGTTTGCAGGGGCTAACTGAAGCTTTCTTT | CASSLQGLTEAFF
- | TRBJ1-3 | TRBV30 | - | TGTGCCTGGGATAGGCCAGGGGCGACCTCTGGAAACACCATATATTTT | CAWDRPGATSGNTIYF
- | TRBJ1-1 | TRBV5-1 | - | TGCGCCAGCAGCTTGGGCCAGAACCCTGAAGCTTTCTTT | CASSLGQNPEAFF
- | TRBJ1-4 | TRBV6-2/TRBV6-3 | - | TGTGCCAGCAGTTACTCGGAGGGCAAACTGTTTTTT | CASSYSEGKLFF
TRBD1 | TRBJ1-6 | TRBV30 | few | TGTGCCTGGAGTGTACCACAGGGGTTATCACCCCTCCACTTT | CAWSVPQGLSPLHF
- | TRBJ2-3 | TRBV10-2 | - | TGCGCCAGCAGGGACAAAGACACTAGCACAGATACGCAGTATTTT | CASRDKDTSTDTQYF
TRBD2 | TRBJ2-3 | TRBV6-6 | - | TGTGCCAGCAGTTACGCCCCCAGCGGGGGGTCCGGGCAGTATTTT | CASSYAPSGGSGQYF
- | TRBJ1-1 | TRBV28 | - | TGTGCCAGCAGTCAGGGGAGAGGCACTGAAGCTTTCTTT | CASSQGRGTEAFF
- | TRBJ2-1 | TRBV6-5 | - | TGTGCCAGCAGTCCACTAGCTGAAGCCAATGAGCAGTTCTTC | CASSPLAEANEQFF
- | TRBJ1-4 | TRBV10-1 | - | TGCGCCAGCAGTGAGTCGGCAGCTAATGAAAAACTGTTTTTT | CASSESAANEKLFF
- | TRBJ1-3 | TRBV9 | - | TGTGCCAGCAGCGTAGAGGGGGGGGCTGGAAACACCATATATTTT | CASSVEGGAGNTIYF
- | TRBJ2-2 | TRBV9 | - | TGTGCCAGCAGCGTAGGACAGAAGAACACCGGGGAGCTGTTTTTT | CASSVGQKNTGELFF
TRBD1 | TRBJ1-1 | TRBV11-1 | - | TGTGCCAGCAGGAGCAACAGGGGGGGGTCCACTGAAGCTTTCTTT | CASRSNRGGSTEAFF
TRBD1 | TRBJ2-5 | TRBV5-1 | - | TGCGCCAGCAGCTTGGGGATCGGACAGGGAGGCGAGACCCAGTACTTC | CASSLGIGQGGETQYF
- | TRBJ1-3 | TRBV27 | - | TGTGCCAGCAGTCTTCATTACCAGGGGTCTGGAAACACCATATATTTT | CASSLHYQGSGNTIYF
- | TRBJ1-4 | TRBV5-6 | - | TGTGCCAGCAGCTTGGAACCGTCAGGGGAAAAACTGTTTTTT | CASSLEPSGEKLFF
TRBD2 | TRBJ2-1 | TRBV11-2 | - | TGTGCCAGCAGCGGACGACTAGCGGGGGGGCCGAGCTCCTACAATGAGCAGTTCTTC | CASSGRLAGGPSSYNEQFF
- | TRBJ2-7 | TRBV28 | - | TGTGCCAGCAGTCAGGGGTCACCTTACGAGCAGTACTTC | CASSQGSPYEQYF
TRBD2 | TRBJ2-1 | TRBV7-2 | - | TGTGCCAGCACCACTAGCGGGGGGGCCATTGTGGGAGAGCAGTTCTTC | CASTTSGGAIVGEQFF
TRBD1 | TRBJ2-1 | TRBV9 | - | TGTGCCAGCAGCGCCCCGGGACAGGGGAACAATGAGCAGTTCTTC | CASSAPGQGNNEQFF
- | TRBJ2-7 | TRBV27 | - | TGTGCCAGCAGTTACGGGTCGAGGAGGTACGAGCAGTACTTC | CASSYGSRRYEQYF
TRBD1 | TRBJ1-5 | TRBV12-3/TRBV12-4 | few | TGTGCCAGCAGCAATACAGGGGCCCAGCCCCAGCATTTT | CASSNTGAQPQHF
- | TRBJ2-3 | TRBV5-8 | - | TGTGCCAGCAGCTCCCAGGCAGATACGCAGTATTTT | CASSSQADTQYF
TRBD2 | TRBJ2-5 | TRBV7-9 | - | TGTGCCAGCAGCTTAAGGCTAGCGGACCCTTCGGAGACCCAGTACTTC | CASSLRLADPSETQYF
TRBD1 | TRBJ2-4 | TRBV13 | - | TGTGCCAGCAGCTTAGGCTTAGGGACAGGGGGCGGAAACATTCAGTACTTC | CASSLGLGTGGGNIQYF
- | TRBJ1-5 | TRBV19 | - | TGTGCCAGTAGTATAGCGGTCTACGGGAATCAGCCCCAGCATTTT | CASSIAVYGNQPQHF
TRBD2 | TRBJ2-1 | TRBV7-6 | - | TGTGCCAGCAGCTTAGTGGTAGCGGGGAACGGTGGTGAGCAGTTCTTC | CASSLVVAGNGGEQFF
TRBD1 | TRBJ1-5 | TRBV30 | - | TGTGCCTGGAGTGGGGGACAGGGGGCATGGCAGCCCCAGCATTTT | CAWSGGQGAWQPQHF
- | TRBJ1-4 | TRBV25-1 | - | TGTGCCAGCAGCGATACAGGGCCGGCTAATGAAAAACTGTTTTTT | CASSDTGPANEKLFF
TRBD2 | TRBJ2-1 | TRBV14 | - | TGTGCCAGCAGCCAAAGTCCTCGGGGGGGATTATACAATGAGCAGTTCTTC | CASSQSPRGGLYNEQFF
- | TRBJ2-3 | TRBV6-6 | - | TGTGCCAGCAGGACGACATCTACCACAGATACGCAGTATTTT | CASRTTSTTDTQYF
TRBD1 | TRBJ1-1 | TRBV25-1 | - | TGTGCCAGCAGTGAAACGGGGACAGGGCTTTCGACTGAAGCTTTCTTT | CASSETGTGLSTEAFF
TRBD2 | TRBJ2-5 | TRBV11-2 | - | TGTGCCAGCAGCTTAAACCTAGCGGGGGATGTGACCCAGTACTTC | CASSLNLAGDVTQYF
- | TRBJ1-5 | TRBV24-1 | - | TGTGCCACCAGTGATTCCTCGGAGTTAAGGGGCTGGAATCAGCCCCAGCATTTT | CATSDSSELRGWNQPQHF
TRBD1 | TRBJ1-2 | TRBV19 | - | TGTGCCAGTAGTACACGGACAGGATGGGGCTATGGCTACACCTTC | CASSTRTGWGYGYTF
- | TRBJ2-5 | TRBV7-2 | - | TGTGCCAGCAGCTTAGGGGGCAGCCAAGAGACCCAGTACTTC | CASSLGGSQETQYF
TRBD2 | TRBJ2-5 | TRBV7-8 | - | TGTGCCAGCAGCTTGACGCTGCGGGGGTACCAAGAGACCCAGTACTTC | CASSLTLRGYQETQYF
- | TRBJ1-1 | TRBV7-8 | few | TGTGCCAGCAGCTTAGCGCTCCAGGGATATACTGAAGCTTTCTTT | CASSLALQGYTEAFF